This T cell receptor beta chain was sequenced in a study of blood T cell repertoires in COVID-19. Sequenced by immunoSEQ multiplex PCR; TCRdb stores in-frame clones only, minus some. The sample has around 270,000 clones; 91% are singletons. Germline V CDR1 and CDR2: SGHVS, FQNEAQ. The CDR3 runs 16 residues. V gave up 4 bases and J gave up 7 bases; unmatched junction bases: 8. Sequencing used peripheral blood. The chain couples TRBV7-8 to TRBJ2-4; the match to TRBD1 covers 12 bases. The clonotype was recovered from a person under 30 with COVID-19, enrolled during active disease. CDR3 in DNA: TGTGCCAGCAGCTCCCCGGGACAGGGGGCTGTTAACATTCAGTACTTC. Its protein product is CASSSPGQGAVNIQYF.